Sequencing of this T cell receptor beta chain was carried out in a study of blood T cells in healthy people across ages. The CDR3 consists of 16 residues. The germline gives CDR1 LGHNA, CDR2 YSLEER. PCR was performed a second time for about 6 to 12 cycles using a sample-barcoded 5' primer and a J-beta primer mix. TCRdb reprocessed the 5' RACE reads with MiXCR, giving one entry per CDR3 protein. The sample lists around 1,000,000 distinct CDR3 sequences; approximately 25% were seen once. Worth noting for this clonotype: This likely comes from a read error, as the CDR3 has no conserved phenylalanine or tryptophan at its end.

The sample also formed part of further work on T cells of mothers and their children.

Sequencing was performed on blood. V usage is TRBV4-3 and J usage is TRBJ2-5, with 11 bases identical to TRBD2. The closer fit of TRBJ2-1 to the DNA end suggests the J call may be wrong. This clonotype was sampled from a girl aged 2-9 years in good health. The CDR3 coding sequence is TGCGCCAGCAGCCAAGAAGTGGGACTAGCGGCCAGGACCCAGTTCCTC. Translated, it gives CASSQEVGLAARTQFL.